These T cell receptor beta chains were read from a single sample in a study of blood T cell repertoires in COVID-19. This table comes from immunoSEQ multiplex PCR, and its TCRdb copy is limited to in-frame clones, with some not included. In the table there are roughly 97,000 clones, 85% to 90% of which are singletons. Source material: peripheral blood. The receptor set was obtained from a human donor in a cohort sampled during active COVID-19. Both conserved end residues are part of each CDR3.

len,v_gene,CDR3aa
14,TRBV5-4,CASSLLGAAGRQYF
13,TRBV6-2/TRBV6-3,CASSYSGEGGYTF
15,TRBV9,CASSVGNTESDTQYF
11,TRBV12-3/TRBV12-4,CASNTGIEAFF
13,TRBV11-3,CASSLDRVNEQFF
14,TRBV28,CASSPDREMVEQYF
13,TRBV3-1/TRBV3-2,CASSPPISNEQFF
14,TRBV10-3,CAISPDRGSYGYTF
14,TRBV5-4,CASSWEGSEDGYTF
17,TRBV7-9,CASSSDGSGSSKNIQYF
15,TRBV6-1,CASSEAGGYNQPQHF
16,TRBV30,CAWSKGQGGSTDTQYF
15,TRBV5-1,CASSFRGPNTGELFF
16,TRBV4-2,CASSQAGTSGYNEQFF
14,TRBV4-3,CASSQAQFNSPLHF
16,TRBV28,CASTPRGGPTNEKLFF
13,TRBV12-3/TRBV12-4,CASSMFETGELFF
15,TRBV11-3,CASSDKPGMNTEAFF
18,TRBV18,CASSPIQGAKSGANVLTF
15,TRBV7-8,CASSLARGSNQPQHF
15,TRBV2,CASIRDRVVPSEQYF
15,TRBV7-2,CASSQGRGASYEQYF
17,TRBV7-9,CASSLGIGTGGYNEQFF
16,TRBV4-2,CASSQANRLAGGEQYF
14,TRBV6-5,CASSYGLATDTQYF
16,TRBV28,CASSFTGTMIWGEQFF
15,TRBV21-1,CASSRLAGRYKGQFF
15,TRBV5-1,CASSSNSPGQGRAFF
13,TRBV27,CASSLAGAETQYF
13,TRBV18,CASSPGQLFEQYF
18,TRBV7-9,CASSPERGGGPPQETQYF
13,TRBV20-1,CSASSGRGYGYTF
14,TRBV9,CASSLGQGNTEAFF
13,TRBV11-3,CASSLDNGGEQYF
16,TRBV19,CASTNFGTGRNQPQHF
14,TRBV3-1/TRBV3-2,CASSQEVGYYGYTF
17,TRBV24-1,CATSDVTLAGGADTQYF
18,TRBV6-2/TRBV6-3,CASSYLVGQGSFNQPQHF
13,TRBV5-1,CASSAGAGDTIYF
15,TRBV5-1,CASSLGGLSTGELFF
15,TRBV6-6,CASSYSTGRGTEAFF
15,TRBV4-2,CASSRQDTSTDTQYF